The TCR beta chain described here comes from a study of CD8+CD57+ T cells in acquired aplastic anemia (dated 2018 in TCRdb). About the full investigation: A mean of about 3.2 ug of DNA, ranging from roughly 0.18 to 30 ug, was extracted from sorted CD4+ and CD8+ cells. A CD8+CD57+ expansion meant a frequency higher than the mean frequency seen in healthy subjects.

CDR3 length: 15 amino acids, cysteine to phenylalanine. The read is trimmed to its CDR3 DNA, 45 bases read in frame from base 1. From V the trimming removes 4 bases and from J it removes 1 base, while the gene matches leave 5 bases of the junction unaccounted for. CDR1 and CDR2 were assigned from the germline V gene (reference sequence) as SEHNR and FQNEAQ. Flow cytometry had shown CD8+CD57+ cell expansion in the patients selected for sequencing. Every patient had severe acquired aplastic anemia, diagnosed using the International Study of Aplastic Anemia and Agranulocytosis and Camitta criteria. At the time blood was sampled, none of the patients had received any therapy. The study deep-sequenced TCR repertoires of sorted CD4+ and CD8+ blood T cells from severe aplastic anemia patients and healthy subjects. Patients were enrolled under clinicaltrials.gov protocols 00001620, 01623167, 00001397, 00071045, 00081523 and 00961064 in the USA. Ficoll-Paque density gradient centrifugation was used to isolate peripheral blood mononuclear cells. Before DNA extraction, CD4+ and CD8+ T cells were sorted with FACS or magnetic beads.

This clonotype was detected many times. Its specific antigen is unknown. No per-base quality is available; no much larger clone lies one base away. Overall study outcomes, separate from this receptor: Between patients and healthy controls, no significant difference in CD8+ Simpson's diversity was found (P=0.060). Although some 28 CD8+ CDR3 sequences were shared by patients and controls, these sequences appeared highly expressed in patients and within the immunodominant clones of patients.

Genomic DNA was used as template for profiling of TCR beta VDJ combinations and CDR3 sequences. TCR repertoire sequencing was run on an Illumina HiSeq 2000. The original methods were these. TRBV/TRBJ rearrangement plots, CDR3 size and DJ length profiles, and Simpson's diversity index were used to evaluate the repertoires. The immunodominant clone was defined as the most abundant DNA sequence in deep sequencing data. CDR3 amino acid sequences were screened for sharing across subjects and compared with published repertoires and the VDJdb database. Using fastp trimming at Q25 and MiXCR clonotype assembly, TCRdb reanalyzed the public sequencing data and kept in-frame beta chains. A single entry per CDR3 protein holds the most common genes and DNA from its merged rows. TCRdb, not the original authors, processed these V and J calls. The sample contains more than 45,000 distinct CDR3 sequences, around 60% of them found a single time. Of the sample, 15% to 20% is held by the ten largest clones.

This receptor was taken from a human donor with aplastic anemia. This chain is built from TRBV7-9 and TRBJ2-3, with TRBD1 matching 7 junction bases. Specimen: sorted CD4+, CD8+, or CD8+CD57+ T cells (not recorded which) from PBMCs. The CDR3 here reads CASSSTGDGTDTQYF. In nucleotide form, the sequence is TGTGCCAGCAGCTCAACAGGGGATGGCACAGATACGCAGTATTTT.